Listed below are T cell receptor beta chains from one sample, sequenced in a study of blood T cell repertoires in COVID-19. Assay: immunoSEQ multiplex PCR; the TCRdb copy retains only in-frame clones and omits some. The sample lists roughly 200,000 clones, 84% occurring once. The sample comprised PBMCs or T cells enriched from blood (not recorded which). These receptors were collected from a young woman who had been exposed to COVID-19. Both conserved end residues are trimmed from each CDR3. Each record gives: CDR3 length, clone size, D gene, V gene, CDR3 protein. A D gene is named only where the DNA matches it firmly. Rows give clone size only sometimes, using once, few, many, or a class for an expanded clone.

cdr3_length: 11
clone_size: NA
d_call: NA
v_call: TRBV15
cdr3_aa: ATSHDSRGEAF

cdr3_length: 13
clone_size: NA
d_call: TRBD1
v_call: TRBV7-9
cdr3_aa: ASRLTGRMGEKLF

cdr3_length: 12
clone_size: few
d_call: NA
v_call: TRBV4-3
cdr3_aa: ASSQDRGGTGQY

cdr3_length: 10
clone_size: NA
d_call: NA
v_call: TRBV27
cdr3_aa: ASSPTNQPQH

cdr3_length: 11
clone_size: once
d_call: NA
v_call: TRBV19
cdr3_aa: ASARQLALEQY

cdr3_length: 11
clone_size: NA
d_call: NA
v_call: TRBV12-3/TRBV12-4
cdr3_aa: ASSLARGNTIY

cdr3_length: 16
clone_size: NA
d_call: NA
v_call: TRBV7-6
cdr3_aa: ASSFHSLETGMNTEAF

cdr3_length: 11
clone_size: NA
d_call: NA
v_call: TRBV10-1
cdr3_aa: ASSRGQNQPQH

cdr3_length: 13
clone_size: NA
d_call: TRBD2
v_call: TRBV6-5
cdr3_aa: ASNRASGNQETQY

cdr3_length: 13
clone_size: NA
d_call: NA
v_call: TRBV15
cdr3_aa: ATSRPTGLNTEAF

cdr3_length: 13
clone_size: NA
d_call: NA
v_call: TRBV4-1
cdr3_aa: ASSQVRPSNYGYT

cdr3_length: 14
clone_size: NA
d_call: TRBD2
v_call: TRBV19
cdr3_aa: ASSAIAGTITGELF

cdr3_length: 13
clone_size: once
d_call: TRBD1
v_call: TRBV7-9
cdr3_aa: ASSHGQGLNTEAF

cdr3_length: 12
clone_size: NA
d_call: TRBD1
v_call: TRBV19
cdr3_aa: ASSGIDRDTEAF

cdr3_length: 13
clone_size: NA
d_call: NA
v_call: TRBV5-1
cdr3_aa: ASSSRGAGADTQY

cdr3_length: 9
clone_size: NA
d_call: NA
v_call: TRBV6-5
cdr3_aa: ASGGTYGYT

cdr3_length: 13
clone_size: once
d_call: TRBD1
v_call: TRBV4-2
cdr3_aa: ASSQDRQGISGYT

cdr3_length: 12
clone_size: NA
d_call: NA
v_call: TRBV5-1
cdr3_aa: ASSLDGYDREAF

cdr3_length: 11
clone_size: few
d_call: TRBD1
v_call: TRBV3-1/TRBV3-2
cdr3_aa: ASSRRTGYEQY

cdr3_length: 11
clone_size: NA
d_call: NA
v_call: TRBV5-6
cdr3_aa: ASSEGDNQPQH

cdr3_length: 9
clone_size: NA
d_call: NA
v_call: TRBV10-2
cdr3_aa: ASSSSAGYT

cdr3_length: 14
clone_size: NA
d_call: NA
v_call: TRBV3-1/TRBV3-2
cdr3_aa: ASSQDKAGRVHEQY

cdr3_length: 13
clone_size: few
d_call: NA
v_call: TRBV24-1
cdr3_aa: ATSDVTDSGDGYT

cdr3_length: 12
clone_size: NA
d_call: NA
v_call: TRBV25-1
cdr3_aa: ASSAYSSYNEQF

cdr3_length: 13
clone_size: NA
d_call: NA
v_call: TRBV29-1
cdr3_aa: SVEGIGGKSYEQY

cdr3_length: 11
clone_size: NA
d_call: TRBD1
v_call: TRBV7-8
cdr3_aa: ASNSGTGPEAF

cdr3_length: 14
clone_size: NA
d_call: TRBD2
v_call: TRBV9
cdr3_aa: ASSSAGRGGLETQY

cdr3_length: 10
clone_size: NA
d_call: NA
v_call: TRBV29-1
cdr3_aa: SAEGGEDEQF

cdr3_length: 13
clone_size: NA
d_call: NA
v_call: TRBV19
cdr3_aa: ASSILRGGLNEQF

cdr3_length: 10
clone_size: NA
d_call: NA
v_call: TRBV19
cdr3_aa: ASYAPGTEAF

cdr3_length: 13
clone_size: NA
d_call: TRBD1
v_call: TRBV2
cdr3_aa: ASRDREASGNTIY

cdr3_length: 14
clone_size: NA
d_call: NA
v_call: TRBV5-6
cdr3_aa: ASSLTQGPINYGYT

cdr3_length: 12
clone_size: NA
d_call: NA
v_call: TRBV30
cdr3_aa: AWSYLSDSYGYT

cdr3_length: 13
clone_size: NA
d_call: TRBD2
v_call: TRBV18
cdr3_aa: ASSTGTSSTGELF

cdr3_length: 13
clone_size: NA
d_call: TRBD1
v_call: TRBV7-3
cdr3_aa: ASSSGQGSGNTIY

cdr3_length: 11
clone_size: NA
d_call: TRBD1
v_call: TRBV7-9
cdr3_aa: AIIDREAHGYT